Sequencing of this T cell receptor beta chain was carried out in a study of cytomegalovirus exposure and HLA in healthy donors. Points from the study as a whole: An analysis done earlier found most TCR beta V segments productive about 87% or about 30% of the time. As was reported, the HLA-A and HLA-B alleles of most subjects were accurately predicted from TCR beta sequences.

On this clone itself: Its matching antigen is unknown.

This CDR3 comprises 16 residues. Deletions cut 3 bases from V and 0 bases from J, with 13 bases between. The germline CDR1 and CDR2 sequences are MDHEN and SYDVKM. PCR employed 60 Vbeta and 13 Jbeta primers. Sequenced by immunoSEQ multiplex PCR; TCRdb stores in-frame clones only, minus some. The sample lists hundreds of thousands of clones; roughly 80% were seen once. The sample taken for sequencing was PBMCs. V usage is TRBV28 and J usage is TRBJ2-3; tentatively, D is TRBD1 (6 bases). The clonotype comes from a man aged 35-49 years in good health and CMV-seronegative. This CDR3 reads CASSLVDSRSTDTQYF. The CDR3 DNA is TGTGCCAGCAGTTTGGTGGACAGCCGTAGCACAGATACGCAGTATTTT.